The present T cell receptor (beta chain) was sequenced within a study of cytomegalovirus exposure and HLA in healthy donors. Study findings and constraints: A later analysis appeared to link common viral pathogens to several of the most significant clusters.

V was shortened by 0 bases and J by 4 bases, with 13 bases between the two germline ends. CDR1 is SGHNT and CDR2 is YYREEE in the germline V gene (reference sequence). The CDR3 runs to 15 residues. The primer mix had 60 Vbeta and 13 Jbeta primers. The assay was immunoSEQ multiplex PCR, and TCRdb's table has in-frame clones only and misses some. The sample carries around 120,000 clones, over 60% recorded once. On this clone: What it binds is not known.

The clonotype originates from a woman aged 40 to 55 in good health and CMV-seropositive. The sample consisted of PBMCs. The rearrangement links TRBV5-4 to TRBJ1-1; D gene uncertain. This CDR3 reads CASSLGAGPATEAFF. DNA of the CDR3: TGTGCCAGCAGCTTGGGGGCAGGCCCGGCCACTGAAGCTTTCTTT.